Below are 32 T cell receptor beta chains sequenced from a single sample in a study of blood T cell repertoires in COVID-19. Some clones are missing from TCRdb's copy, which holds only in-frame ones; the method was immunoSEQ multiplex PCR. The repertoire holds roughly 340,000 clones, about 89% seen once, with roughly 6.3% in the top ten. Sequencing input: peripheral blood. These TCRs come from a woman between 45 and 65 years old with COVID-19, enrolled during active disease.

This chain joins TRBV15 and TRBJ2-1; 7 nucleotides align to TRBD2. After removal of 1 base from V and 8 bases from J, the junction contained 11 bases not matched to a gene. Germline CDR1 is LNHNV and CDR2 is YYDKDF (reference sequence). The CDR3 has 16 amino acids. This chain's CDR3 is CATSRGGLGGWHEQFF. The CDR3 region has the DNA TGTGCCACCAGCAGAGGAGGACTAGGCGGTTGGCATGAGCAGTTCTTC.

This chain joins TRBV7-6 and TRBJ1-5; D gene unclear. The CDR3 consists of 13 residues. Germline CDR1 SGHVS, CDR2 FNYEAQ. The V end lost 1 base, the J end lost 7 bases, and 8 bases lay between the germline ends. CDR3 protein: CASSLGGSQPQHF. CDR3 DNA: TGTGCCAGCAGCTTAGGCGGATCGCAGCCCCAGCATTTT.

The rearrangement links TRBV2 to TRBJ1-3; D perhaps matches TRBD1 (6 bases). V was pared by 4 bases and J by 0 bases, with 7 bases between. The CDR3 has 14 amino acids. Germline values: CDR1 SNHLY, CDR2 FYNNEI. CDR3 DNA: TGTGCCAGCAGTGGGGGGCTCTCTGGAAACACCATATATTTT. It codes for CASSGGLSGNTIYF. The whole variable domain, remainder taken from reference TRBV2 and TRBJ1-3, is EPEVTQTPSHQVTQMGQEVILRCVPISNHLYFYWYRQILGQKVEFLVSFYNNEISEKSEIFDDQFSVERPDGSNFTLKIRSTKLEDSAMYFCASSGGLSGNTIYFGEGSWLTVV.

This rearrangement joins TRBV7-6 to TRBJ1-5; D might be TRBD1 (5 bases). V shed 5 bases and J shed 2 bases, with 13 bases lying between them. This CDR3 is 15 amino acids long. Looked up from germline, CDR1 is SGHVS and CDR2 is FNYEAQ. The chain's CDR3 is CASSPTGGGNQPQHF. DNA of the CDR3: TGTGCCAGCAGCCCGACCGGGGGAGGCAATCAGCCCCAGCATTTT.

The genes are TRBV6-6 and TRBJ2-1; TRBD2 aligns across 7 bases. The CDR3 extends over 15 amino acids. The germline V gene encodes CDR1 MNHNY and CDR2 SVGAGI (reference sequence). Trimming took 8 bases from V and 1 from J; bases not matched to a gene: 8. The CDR3 spells CASATGGTSYNEQFF. The CDR3 bases are TGTGCCAGCGCTACGGGAGGAACATCCTACAATGAGCAGTTCTTC.

The chain links TRBV5-4 to TRBJ2-5, with D possibly TRBD2 on 6 matching bases. Germline CDR1 and CDR2: SGHNT and YYREEE (reference sequence). The V gene lost 2 bases and the J gene lost 3 bases, with 11 bases spanning the gap. There are 14 residues in the CDR3. The CDR3 loop is CASSLVGGEETQYF. The CDR3 nucleotides are TGTGCCAGCAGCTTAGTTGGAGGGGAAGAGACCCAGTACTTC.

V is TRBV2 and J is TRBJ2-1, with 9 bases aligning to TRBD2. Losses at the gene ends were 2 bases for V and 0 bases for J; bases not matched to a gene: 11. Germline CDR1 is SNHLY and CDR2 is FYNNEI. This CDR3 spans 19 amino acids. CDR3 coding DNA: TGTGCCAGCAGTGAAAGGCGGGAGGGGATTTCTAGCTCCTACAATGAGCAGTTCTTC. Protein product: CASSERREGISSSYNEQFF.

The chain employs TRBV29-1 and TRBJ2-5; D call uncertain. Deletions cut 4 bases from V and 5 bases from J, with 11 bases between. Looked up from germline, CDR1 is SQVTM and CDR2 is ANQGSEA. The CDR3 runs 12 residues. CDR3: CSVVVIAETQYF. The CDR3 region has the DNA TGCAGCGTTGTAGTGATTGCGGAGACCCAGTACTTC.

The chain combines TRBV18 with TRBJ1-4, with TRBD1 identical over 8 bases. This CDR3 is built from 13 residues. J gave up 14 bases and V 4 bases, and 9 bases lay outside the gene matches. Germline V CDR1 and CDR2: KGHSH, LQKENI. This CDR3 reads CASSLQGAIALFF. CDR3 coding DNA: TGTGCCAGCTCACTTCAGGGGGCGATCGCCCTGTTTTTT.

This chain joins TRBV6-1 and TRBJ1-5; D gene uncertain. The ends were cut back, 1 base at V and 0 bases at J, with 4 bases in the middle. CDR3 length: 14 residues. Germline values: CDR1 MNHNS, CDR2 SASEGT. The CDR3 loop reads CASSEVYSNQPQHF. In DNA, the CDR3 is TGTGCCAGCAGTGAAGTATATAGCAATCAGCCCCAGCATTTT.

This clone was recorded a few times. V is TRBV6-5 and J is TRBJ1-5, with 8 bases identical to TRBD1. Losses at the gene ends were 5 bases for V and 0 bases for J; bases not matched to a gene: 3. This CDR3 is 15 amino acids long. Germline loops: CDR1 MNHEY, CDR2 SVGAGI. The CDR3 DNA sequence: TGTGCCAGCAGTCCGACAGGGGATAGCAATCAGCCCCAGCATTTT. Residues: CASSPTGDSNQPQHF.

The chain has TRBV2 and TRBJ2-2, with TRBD2 matching 10 bases. Germline values: CDR1 SNHLY, CDR2 FYNNEI. V was pared by 7 bases and J by 4 bases, with 18 bases of the junction left unmatched. The CDR3 sequence is 19 residues long. CDR3 bases: TGTGCCAGCACCCCTAGGGGGCTAGCGGGAGTTTATGGCACCGGGGAGCTGTTTTTT. Encoded protein: CASTPRGLAGVYGTGELFF.

The V call is TRBV11-2, the J call TRBJ2-7; TRBD1 matches 7 bases. This CDR3 has 14 amino acids. With 3 bases clipped from V and 3 bases from J, the junction kept 5 bases outside the gene matches. CDR1 is SGHAT, CDR2 FQNNGV, per germline. The CDR3 is CASSFDRARYEQYF. The CDR3 region has the DNA TGTGCCAGCAGCTTTGACAGGGCCCGCTACGAGCAGTACTTC.

The chain recombines TRBV19 with TRBJ2-7; D is perhaps TRBD1 (6 bases). V lost 3 bases, J lost 4 bases, and 13 bases lay in between. Germline-derived CDR1 and CDR2 are LNHDA and SQIVND (reference sequence). This CDR3 spans 14 amino acids. This CDR3 is CASSMGPGVYEQYF. In DNA form, the CDR3 reads TGTGCCAGTAGTATGGGCCCAGGGGTGTACGAGCAGTACTTC.

This chain uses TRBV27 with TRBJ1-2; a possible D gene is TRBD1 (5 bases). The CDR3 totals 16 residues. CDR1 and CDR2 from the germline V gene are MNHEY and SMNVEV (reference sequence). With 2 bases removed from V and 8 bases from J, the gap between germline ends came to 21 bases. As DNA, the CDR3 is TGTGCCAGCAGTTTAAGGCGGGACGGGCAACTGAGGGGCTACACCTTC. Residues: CASSLRRDGQLRGYTF.

The gene calls are TRBV30 and TRBJ1-1, with D hard to call. The V and J ends lost 2 bases and 5 bases respectively, with 12 bases between them. Per germline, CDR1 GTSNPN and CDR2 SVGIG (reference sequence). This CDR3 has 13 residues. CDR3 amino acids: CAWSTQSETEAFF. The CDR3 region has the DNA TGTGCCTGGAGTACACAATCAGAAACTGAAGCTTTCTTT. Looking up the rest from reference TRBV30 and TRBJ1-1 gives the full variable domain: SQTIHQWPATLVQPVGSPLSLECTVEGTSNPNLYWYRQAAGRGLQLLFYSVGIGQISSEVPQNLSASRPQDRQFILSSKKLLLSDSGFYLCAWSTQSETEAFFGQGTRLTVV.

The chain recombines TRBV7-9 with TRBJ2-1, with 14 bases identical to TRBD2. V was pared by 4 bases and J by 8 bases, with 7 bases of the junction left unmatched. Germline lookup yields CDR1 SEHNR and CDR2 FQNEAQ (reference sequence). The CDR3 length is 16 residues. DNA for the CDR3: TGTGCCAGCAGCTCCGGGACTAGCGGGAGTATCGATGAGCAGTTCTTC. Translated: CASSSGTSGSIDEQFF.

The CDR3: CASSLLAGQGSSGNTIYF. The DNA of the CDR3 is TGTGCCAGCAGCTTGCTCGCGGGACAGGGAAGCTCTGGAAACACCATATATTTT. The chain joins TRBV5-6 to TRBJ1-3, with 9 bases identical to TRBD1. The CDR3 is made up of 18 amino acids. Losses at the gene ends were 1 base for V and 0 bases for J; bases not matched to a gene: 8. Germline CDR1 and CDR2: SGHDT and YYEEEE.

The gene calls are TRBV5-3 and TRBJ2-2; 8 bases agree with TRBD1. TRBV5-3 qualifies as an ORF whose function is uncertain. The J segment lost 11 bases and the V segment lost 2 bases, leaving 8 bases of the junction unmatched. This CDR3 has 14 residues. The CDR3 protein is CARSLRDRRYELFF. The CDR3, as DNA: TGTGCCAGAAGCTTAAGGGACAGGAGGTACGAGCTGTTTTTT.

This clone was observed a single time. The chain links TRBV9 to TRBJ2-1; 10 nucleotides line up with TRBD2. CDR3 size: 17 residues. CDR1 SGDLS and CDR2 YYNGEE come from the germline V gene. Trimming cost V 4 bases and J 9 bases; bases outside gene matches: 16. The CDR3 DNA reads as TGTGCCAGCAGCCCTAGACAGGAGGCTAGCGGGAGTAGTGAGCAGTTCTTC. This gives the protein CASSPRQEASGSSEQFF.

V is TRBV6-5 and J is TRBJ2-3, with 12 bases that match TRBD2. V was pared by 2 bases and J by 10 bases, with 7 bases of the junction left unmatched. Germline V gene sequence: CDR1 MNHEY, CDR2 SVGAGI. The CDR3 extends over 15 amino acids. CDR3 in amino acids: CASSYPASGRDAQYF. The CDR3 nucleotides are TGTGCCAGCAGTTACCCGGCTAGCGGGAGGGATGCGCAGTATTTT.

V usage is TRBV27 and J usage is TRBJ2-7; 7 nucleotides agree with TRBD2. V shed 6 bases, J shed 3 bases, and the junction held 14 bases outside the gene matches. The CDR3 covers 16 residues. Germline V gene sequence: CDR1 MNHEY, CDR2 SMNVEV (reference sequence). CDR3 residues: CASSLPAGREGYEQYF. CDR3 nucleotide sequence: TGTGCCAGCAGCCTCCCTGCGGGCAGGGAGGGCTACGAGCAGTACTTC.

V and J are TRBV9 and TRBJ2-2; possibly TRBD2 for D (6 bases). The CDR3 loop spans 17 amino acids. Trimming removed 4 bases from V and 6 bases from J, with 22 bases in between. Germline V gene sequence: CDR1 SGDLS, CDR2 YYNGEE. CDR3 amino acids: CASSPRTLALVPGELFF. CDR3 bases: TGTGCCAGCAGCCCCCGGACCCTAGCGTTAGTACCCGGGGAGCTGTTTTTT.

About this clone itself: This CDR3 is also generated by other DNA sequences in the sample. CDR3 coding DNA: TGTGCCAGCAGACCCGGACTTTACAATGAGCAGTTCTTC. Residues: CASRPGLYNEQFF. J is TRBJ2-1 and V is TRBV6-5; tentatively, D is TRBD2 (5 bases). CDR3 length equals 13 residues. CDR1 and CDR2 (germline): MNHEY, SVGAGI. Trimming removed 6 bases from V and 4 bases from J, with 10 bases in between.

The chain has TRBV24-1 and TRBJ1-3; D is uncertain. CDR3 length: 14 residues. Germline loops: CDR1 KGHDR, CDR2 SFDVKD. Between the trimmed V and J ends, which lost 3 bases and 2 bases, there was a span of 7 bases. The CDR3, as DNA: TGTGCCACCAGTGATAGAGGGACTGGAAACACCATATATTTT. The encoded protein is CATSDRGTGNTIYF.

The chain uses TRBV13 and TRBJ2-3; maybe TRBD1 (6 bases). Germline CDR1 reads PRHDT; CDR2 reads FYEKMQ (reference sequence). The CDR3 totals 17 residues. Trimming pared 5 bases from V and 0 bases from J, leaving 18 bases between. CDR3 sequence: CASSPPGPGQSTDTQYF. The CDR3 coding sequence is TGTGCCAGCAGCCCGCCAGGACCGGGACAAAGCACAGATACGCAGTATTTT.

The chain links TRBV7-2 to TRBJ1-2, with D hard to call. Looked up from germline, CDR1 is SGHTA and CDR2 is FQGNSA. The CDR3 has 11 residues. V lost 8 bases and J lost 7, with 11 bases in between. The DNA of the CDR3 is TGTGCCAGCGGATTCAGGTCTGGCTACACCTTC. Amino acid sequence: CASGFRSGYTF.

The gene calls are TRBV5-6 and TRBJ1-2; D unclear. Germline-derived CDR1 and CDR2 are SGHDT and YYEEEE. The CDR3 has 12 amino acids. V lost 4 bases and J 9 bases, leaving 13 bases between the germline ends. CDR3 region: CASSPDGVSYTF. The CDR3 region has the DNA TGTGCCAGCAGCCCAGACGGGGTGAGCTACACCTTC.

The chain employs TRBV6-2 or TRBV6-3 and TRBJ1-5; perhaps TRBD1 as D (5 bases). Trimming took off 0 bases at V and 5 bases at J, with 14 bases between the two ends. CDR1 and CDR2 from the germline V gene are MNHEY and SVGEGT. CDR3 length: 16 residues. The CDR3 sequence is CASSYSRKGRHQPQHF. The CDR3 bases are TGTGCCAGCAGTTACTCGAGGAAGGGGCGGCATCAGCCCCAGCATTTT.

The V gene is TRBV9, the J gene TRBJ1-3; D might be TRBD1 (5 bases). The CDR3 sequence is 17 residues long. Trimming took off 4 bases at V and 0 bases at J, with 17 bases between the two ends. Germline CDR1 and CDR2: SGDLS and YYNGEE. The CDR3: CASSPRQYLSSGNTIYF. For the CDR3, the DNA is TGTGCCAGCAGCCCTCGACAGTACCTCTCCTCTGGAAACACCATATATTTT.

The chain couples TRBV7-3 to TRBJ2-2, with D maybe TRBD1 (6 bases). CDR3 size: 13 residues. Germline assignment: CDR1 SGHTA and CDR2 FQGTGA. V lost 4 bases and J 6 bases, leaving 9 bases between the germline ends. The CDR3 DNA follows: TGTGCCAGCAGCTCCACAGGGTCCGGGGAGCTGTTTTTT. It codes for CASSSTGSGELFF. Based on the CDR3 plus reference TRBV7-3 and TRBJ2-2, the full variable domain is GAGVSQTPSNKVTEKGKYVELRCDPISGHTALYWYRQSLGQGPEFLIYFQGTGAADDSGLPNDRFFAVRPEGSVSTLKIQRTERGDSAVYLCASSSTGSGELFFGEGSRLTVL.

The chain uses TRBV15 and TRBJ1-1; 8 bases match TRBD1. The CDR3 is 16 amino acids. Germline values: CDR1 LNHNV, CDR2 YYDKDF (reference sequence). The V segment lost 5 bases and the J segment 0 bases; nucleotides outside the gene matches: 8. In DNA form, the CDR3 reads TGTGCCACCAGCCGGGACAGGTTTAACATGAACACTGAAGCTTTCTTT. It specifies CATSRDRFNMNTEAFF.